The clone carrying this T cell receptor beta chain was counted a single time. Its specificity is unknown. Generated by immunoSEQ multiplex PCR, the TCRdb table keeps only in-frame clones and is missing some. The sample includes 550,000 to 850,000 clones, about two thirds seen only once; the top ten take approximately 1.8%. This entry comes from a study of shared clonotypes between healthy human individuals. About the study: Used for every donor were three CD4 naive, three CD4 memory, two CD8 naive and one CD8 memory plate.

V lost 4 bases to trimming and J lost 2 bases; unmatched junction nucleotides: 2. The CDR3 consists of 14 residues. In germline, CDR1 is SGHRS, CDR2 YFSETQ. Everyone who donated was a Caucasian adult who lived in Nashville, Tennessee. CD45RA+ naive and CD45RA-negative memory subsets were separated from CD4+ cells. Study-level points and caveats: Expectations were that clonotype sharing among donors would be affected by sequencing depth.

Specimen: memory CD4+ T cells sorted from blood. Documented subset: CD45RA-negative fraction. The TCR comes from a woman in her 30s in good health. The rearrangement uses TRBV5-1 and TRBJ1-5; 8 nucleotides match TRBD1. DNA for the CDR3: TGCGCCAGCAGCCCGACAGGGGGCAATCAGCCCCAGCATTTT. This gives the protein CASSPTGGNQPQHF.